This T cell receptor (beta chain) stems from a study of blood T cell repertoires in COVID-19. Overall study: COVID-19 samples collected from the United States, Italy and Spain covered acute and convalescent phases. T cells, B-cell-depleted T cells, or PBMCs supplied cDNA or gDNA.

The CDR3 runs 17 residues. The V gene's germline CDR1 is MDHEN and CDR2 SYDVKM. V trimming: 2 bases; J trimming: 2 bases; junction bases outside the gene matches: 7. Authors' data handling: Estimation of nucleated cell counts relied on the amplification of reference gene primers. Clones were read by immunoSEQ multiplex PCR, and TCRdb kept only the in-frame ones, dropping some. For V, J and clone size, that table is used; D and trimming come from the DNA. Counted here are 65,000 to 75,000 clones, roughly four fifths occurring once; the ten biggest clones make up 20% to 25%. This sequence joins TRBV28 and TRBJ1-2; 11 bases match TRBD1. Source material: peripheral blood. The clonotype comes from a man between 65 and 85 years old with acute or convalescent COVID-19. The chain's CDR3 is CASSLTGTGGPNYGYTF. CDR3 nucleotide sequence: TGTGCCAGCAGTTTAACCGGGACAGGGGGGCCAAACTATGGCTACACCTTC.